Described below is a single TCR beta chain sequence and its context. As processed by the authors: Researchers report that nucleated cell counts were estimated from reference gene primer amplification. Here immunoSEQ multiplex PCR was the method, and the copy in TCRdb shows in-frame clones only, minus some. V, J and clone size are those of that table, while D and trimming were read from the DNA. The profile shows approximately 290,000 clones, roughly four fifths of them singletons. The sample comes from a study of blood T cell repertoires in COVID-19. At the level of the study: T cells, B-cell-depleted T cells, or PBMCs supplied cDNA or gDNA.

The V gene end was trimmed by 0 bases and the J gene end by 7 bases; junction bases not matched to a gene: 10. Germline assignment: CDR1 SGHTA and CDR2 FQGNSA. CDR3 length equals 17 residues. The sequence was obtained from a person between 65 and 80 years old with COVID-19, enrolled during active disease. Sequences were obtained from peripheral blood. V usage is TRBV7-2 and J usage is TRBJ2-7; TRBD2 matches 12 bases. CDR3 DNA: TGTGCCAGCAGCTTAGCATTCCTAGCGGGGGGGCGGCATGAGCAGTACTTC. This encodes CASSLAFLAGGRHEQYF.